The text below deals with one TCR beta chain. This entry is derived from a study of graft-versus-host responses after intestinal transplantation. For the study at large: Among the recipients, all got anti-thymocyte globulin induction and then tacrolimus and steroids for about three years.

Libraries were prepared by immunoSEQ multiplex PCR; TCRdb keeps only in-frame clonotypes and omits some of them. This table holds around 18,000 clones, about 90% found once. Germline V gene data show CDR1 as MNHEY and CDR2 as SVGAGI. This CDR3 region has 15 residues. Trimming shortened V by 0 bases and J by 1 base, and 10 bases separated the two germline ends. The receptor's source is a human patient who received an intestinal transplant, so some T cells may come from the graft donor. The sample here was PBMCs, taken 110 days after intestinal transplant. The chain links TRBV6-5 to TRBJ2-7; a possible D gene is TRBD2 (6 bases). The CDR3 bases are TGTGCCAGCAGTTACTCCGGGGGAGCTTCCTACGAGCAGTACTTC. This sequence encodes CASSYSGGASYEQYF.